These 24 T cell receptor beta chains came from one sample sequenced in a study of T cell repertoires in cytomegalovirus infection (dated by TCRdb to 2018 to 2020). Instrument used: Illumina HiSeq 1500. The public reads were quality trimmed at Q25 with fastp and then assembled into clones with MiXCR by TCRdb, keeping productive beta chains. Rows merge per CDR3 protein into single entries with the most common DNA and genes. This sample holds 550,000 to 700,000 distinct CDR3 sequences; around 40% were observed only once. Clones ranked in the top ten supply around 48% of the sample. Their specific antigens are unknown. The treatment or condition label, read with the paper, signifies: in vitro stimulation with specific CMV peptide epitopes to enrich CMV-specific T cells. The sample in question was cultured PBMCs, obtained from culture after CMV antigen stimulation. The receptors were sampled from a human donor in good health (CMV status not recorded). Some clones in this sample may be carry-over from other donors' samples.

This clonotype has more than one count but fewer than ten. The V call is TRBV7-6, the J call TRBJ2-1, with TRBD1 identical over 10 bases. The V gene's germline CDR1 is SGHVS and CDR2 FNYEAQ. This CDR3 is 14 amino acids long. V shed 3 bases, J shed 8 bases, and the junction held 4 bases outside the gene matches. CDR3 nucleotides: TGTGCCAGCAGCTTGGGGACAGGGGTCCATGAGCAGTTCTTC. Its translation: CASSLGTGVHEQFF.

This sequence joins TRBV20-1 and TRBJ2-5; D is uncertain. Germline CDR1 and CDR2: DFQATT and SNEGSKA (reference sequence). The CDR3 is 13 amino acids. V lost 0 bases to trimming and J lost 1 base, with 6 bases between them. CDR3 amino acids: CSARDPGQETQYF. The DNA of the CDR3 is TGCAGTGCTAGAGACCCGGGCCAAGAGACCCAGTACTTC.

The table lists this clonotype with a few counts. The gene calls are TRBV2 and TRBJ2-2, with TRBD2 matching over 13 bases. Germline CDR1 SNHLY, CDR2 FYNNEI. This CDR3 has 20 amino acids. Trimming removed 5 bases from V and 2 bases from J; junction bases left unmatched: 14. CDR3 nucleotide sequence: TGTGCCAGCAGTACACCATCCTGGACTAGCGGGAGAATCAACACCGGGGAGCTGTTTTTT. It is translated as CASSTPSWTSGRINTGELFF.

There are a few counts of this clonotype. The chain employs TRBV20-1 and TRBJ1-5, with D unresolved. CDR1 is DFQATT and CDR2 is SNEGSKA in the germline V gene (reference sequence). The CDR3 runs 14 residues. The V end was cut by 3 bases, the J end by 7 bases, with 16 bases between. In DNA form, the CDR3 reads TGCAGTGCTAGGGTCCCCCTTATTGACCAGCCCCAGCATTTT. Its protein is CSARVPLIDQPQHF.

This clonotype was seen more than once but under ten times. This chain connects TRBV7-2 to TRBJ1-3; possibly TRBD1 for D (5 bases). The CDR3 sequence is 18 residues long. V dropped 1 base and J dropped 3 bases, with 19 bases sitting between them. In germline, CDR1 is SGHTA, CDR2 FQGNSA. Here the CDR3 reads CASSLDPRGRAGGNTIYF. In DNA, the CDR3 is TGTGCCAGCAGCTTAGACCCCCGGGGCAGGGCCGGTGGAAACACCATATATTTT.

This chain joins TRBV4-3 and TRBJ2-3; 10 bases are a match to TRBD1. The germline V gene has CDR1 LGHNA and CDR2 YSLEER. CDR3 length: 16 residues. The V segment lost 1 base and the J segment 10 bases; nucleotides outside the gene matches: 11. Here the CDR3 DNA reads TGCGCCAGCAGCCAAGCCGGGACAGGGGATGGGGCGCCGCAGTATTTT. Its protein is CASSQAGTGDGAPQYF.

The rearrangement uses TRBV11-2 and TRBJ1-1; D is unresolved. Trimming left V 5 bases short and J 3 bases short, with 16 bases between. The length of the CDR3 is 15 residues. In germline, CDR1 is SGHAT, CDR2 FQNNGV. CDR3 sequence reads: CASSLMQIEDTEAFF. The CDR3 coding sequence is TGTGCCAGCAGCCTTATGCAGATTGAAGACACTGAAGCTTTCTTT.

The V call is TRBV7-8, the J call TRBJ1-2; no clear D gene. With 0 bases removed from V and 4 bases from J, the gap between germline ends came to 6 bases. The CDR3 extends over 13 amino acids. Germline V lookup: CDR1 SGHVS, CDR2 FQNEAQ. The CDR3 DNA sequence: TGTGCCAGCAGCTTAGCCTTCGGCTATGGCTACACCTTC. Translated, it gives CASSLAFGYGYTF.

CDR3 nucleotide sequence: TGCGCCAGCAGCCAAGATCTAGGGTACGGCTACACCTTC. It is translated as CASSQDLGYGYTF. The chain has TRBV4-1 and TRBJ1-2; D is ambiguous. This CDR3 has 13 residues. Germline lookup yields CDR1 MGHRA and CDR2 YSYEKL. V lost 0 bases and J 8 bases, leaving 10 bases between the germline ends.

The V call is TRBV2, the J call TRBJ2-3; no firm D call. This CDR3 has 15 amino acids. Trimming removed 1 base at V and 2 bases at J, with 10 bases between. Germline V CDR1 and CDR2: SNHLY, FYNNEI. CDR3 sequence: CASSEEGRHTDTQYF. In DNA form, the CDR3 reads TGTGCCAGCAGTGAAGAGGGCAGGCACACAGATACGCAGTATTTT.

The gene calls are TRBV28 and TRBJ1-2, with TRBD1 matching 7 bases. The CDR3 loop spans 16 amino acids. Losses at the gene ends were 5 bases for V and 2 bases for J; bases not matched to a gene: 11. Germline CDR1 reads MDHEN; CDR2 reads SYDVKM. In DNA form, the CDR3 reads TGTGCCAGCAGTCAATCTCCGGGGACAGCGAACTATGGCTACACCTTC. Translated: CASSQSPGTANYGYTF.

The table lists this clonotype with a few counts. J is TRBJ2-3 and V is TRBV6-2 or TRBV6-3, with D possibly TRBD2 on 6 matching bases. CDR1 is MNHEY and CDR2 is SVGEGT in the germline V gene. V was pared by 6 bases and J by 3 bases, with 19 bases between. The CDR3 contains 16 residues. The CDR3 sequence is CASRRNSARGTDTQYF. CDR3 coding DNA: TGTGCCAGCAGACGAAATAGCGCCCGGGGGACAGATACGCAGTATTTT.

This clonotype was picked up a small number of times. The rearrangement uses TRBV7-6 and TRBJ2-3; weak D call: TRBD2 (6 bases). Germline CDR1 is SGHVS and CDR2 is FNYEAQ. CDR3 size: 14 residues. V was clipped by 5 bases and J by 10 bases, with 19 bases between them. The CDR3 coding sequence is TGTGCCAGCAGCCTCGGACCGGGAGATGGTGCGCAGTATTTT. This sequence encodes CASSLGPGDGAQYF.

This clonotype was found a few times. V gene TRBV5-1 combines with J gene TRBJ2-5, with D perhaps matching TRBD1 (7 bases). V gave up 0 bases and J gave up 2 bases, with 14 bases separating them. The CDR3 is made up of 16 amino acids. Germline-derived CDR1 and CDR2 are SGHRS and YFSETQ. The CDR3 nucleotides read TGCGCCAGCAGCTTGGCCTGGGCGGGACAGCAAGAGACCCAGTACTTC. It encodes CASSLAWAGQQETQYF. The full variable domain, in which reference TRBV5-1 and TRBJ2-5 provide the parts outside the CDR3, is KAGVTQTPRYLIKTRGQQVTLSCSPISGHRSVSWYQQTPGQGLQFLFEYFSETQRNKGNFPGRFSGRQFSNSRSEMNVSTLELGDSALYLCASSLAWAGQQETQYFGPGTRLLVL.

This clonotype was found a few times. V and J are TRBV15 and TRBJ2-7; D is possibly TRBD2 (6 bases). The germline gives CDR1 LNHNV, CDR2 YYDKDF (reference sequence). This CDR3 is built from 14 residues. The ends were cut back, 4 bases at V and 3 bases at J, with 13 bases in the middle. The CDR3 bases are TGTGCCACCAGCACTGGCCAGGGAGGCTACGAGCAGTACTTC. The encoded protein is CATSTGQGGYEQYF.

The CDR3 DNA reads TGCAGTGCCACCGGGACAGGGGCTAACTATGGCTACACCTTC. It translates to CSATGTGANYGYTF. This chain uses TRBV20-1 with TRBJ1-2, with 10 nucleotides matching TRBD1. Per germline, CDR1 DFQATT and CDR2 SNEGSKA (reference sequence). The V and J ends lost 6 bases and 0 bases, in that order; junction bases with no gene match: 4. The CDR3 covers 14 residues.

About this clonotype: It may be a read error: a sequence one base away is much more abundant. This sequence joins TRBV7-6 and TRBJ2-2, with 10 bases that match TRBD1. CDR3 size: 15 residues. Germline V gives CDR1 SGHVS, CDR2 FNYEAQ. After removal of 5 bases from V and 5 bases from J, the junction contained 5 bases not matched to a gene. The CDR3, as DNA: TGTGCCAGCAGCCCCGGGACAGGGGAGACCGGGGAGCTGTTTTTT. The encoded protein is CASSPGTGETGELFF.

The V gene is TRBV7-2, the J gene TRBJ1-2, with D perhaps TRBD1 (5 bases). The CDR3 runs to 14 residues. Germline V lookup: CDR1 SGHTA, CDR2 FQGNSA. The ends were cut back, 10 bases at V and 4 bases at J, with 19 bases in the middle. CDR3 DNA: TGTGCCACCGCCAGGAGCCGGGGGGGCTATGGCTACACCTTC. Encoded protein: CATARSRGGYGYTF.

The genes are TRBV27 and TRBJ2-2; D is unresolved. CDR3 length equals 12 residues. Germline V gene data show CDR1 as MNHEY and CDR2 as SMNVEV (reference sequence). Trimming took 5 bases from V and 4 from J, leaving 5 bases between them. The CDR3 spells CASSTSTGELFF. CDR3 bases: TGTGCCAGCAGTACCAGCACCGGGGAGCTGTTTTTT.

This sequence joins TRBV20-1 and TRBJ2-1, with 12 bases identical to TRBD2. The CDR3 totals 14 residues. Looked up from germline, CDR1 is DFQATT and CDR2 is SNEGSKA (reference sequence). V was pared by 5 bases and J by 8 bases, with 7 bases of the junction left unmatched. The DNA of the CDR3 is TGCAGTGCTGTGACTAGCGGGAGCCCCCATGAGCAGTTCTTC. This gives the protein CSAVTSGSPHEQFF.

This chain uses TRBV5-4 with TRBJ2-1; 10 positions agree with TRBD1. Germline loops: CDR1 SGHNT, CDR2 YYREEE (reference sequence). The CDR3 consists of 13 residues. V was pared by 4 bases and J by 6 bases, with 1 base of the junction left unmatched. CDR3 amino acids: CASSRTGGNEQFF. Written as DNA, the CDR3 is TGTGCCAGCAGCCGGACAGGGGGCAATGAGCAGTTCTTC.

The chain carries TRBV11-2 and TRBJ2-1; tentative D call: TRBD2 (5 bases). Germline V lookup: CDR1 SGHAT, CDR2 FQNNGV. The V end was cut by 5 bases, the J end by 5 bases, with 13 bases between. This CDR3 comprises 14 residues. CDR3 DNA sequence: TGTGCCAGCAGCACCCCCTCCGGGAACAATGAGCAGTTCTTC. Translating gives CASSTPSGNNEQFF.

This clonotype was detected only a few times. The chain links TRBV19 to TRBJ1-6, with D tentatively TRBD1 (6 bases). CDR1 and CDR2 from the germline V gene are LNHDA and SQIVND (reference sequence). V was clipped by 11 bases and J by 9 bases, with 29 bases between them. The length of the CDR3 is 17 residues. The CDR3 DNA is TGTGCCGGAGAGGAAGCGGGGGAACGGGTCAGGGGTTCACCCCTCCACTTT. The encoded protein is CAGEEAGERVRGSPLHF.

In this sample, this clonotype turned up a few times. V and J are TRBV6-1 and TRBJ1-2; tentative D call: TRBD1 (5 bases). The CDR3 extends over 14 amino acids. The V gene lost 5 bases and the J gene lost 5 bases, with 15 bases spanning the gap. Germline values: CDR1 MNHNS, CDR2 SASEGT. CDR3 DNA sequence: TGTGCCAGCAGTCCTCTGGGACTTCGTTATGGCTACACCTTC. This sequence encodes CASSPLGLRYGYTF.